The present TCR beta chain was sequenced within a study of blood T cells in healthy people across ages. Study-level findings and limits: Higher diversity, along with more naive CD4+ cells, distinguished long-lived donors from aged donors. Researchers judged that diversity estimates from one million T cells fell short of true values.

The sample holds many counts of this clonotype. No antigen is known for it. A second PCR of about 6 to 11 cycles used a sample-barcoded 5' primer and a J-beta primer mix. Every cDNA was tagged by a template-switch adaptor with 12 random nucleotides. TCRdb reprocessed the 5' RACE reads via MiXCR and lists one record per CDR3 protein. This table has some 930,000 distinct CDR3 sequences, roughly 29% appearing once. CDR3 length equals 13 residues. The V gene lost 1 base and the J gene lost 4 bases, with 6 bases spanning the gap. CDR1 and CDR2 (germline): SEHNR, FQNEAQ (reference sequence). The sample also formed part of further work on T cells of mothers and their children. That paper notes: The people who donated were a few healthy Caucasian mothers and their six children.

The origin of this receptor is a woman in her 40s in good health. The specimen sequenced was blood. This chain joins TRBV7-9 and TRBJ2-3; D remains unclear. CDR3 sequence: CASSLVNADTQYF. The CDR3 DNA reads TGTGCCAGCAGCTTAGTAAACGCAGATACGCAGTATTTT.